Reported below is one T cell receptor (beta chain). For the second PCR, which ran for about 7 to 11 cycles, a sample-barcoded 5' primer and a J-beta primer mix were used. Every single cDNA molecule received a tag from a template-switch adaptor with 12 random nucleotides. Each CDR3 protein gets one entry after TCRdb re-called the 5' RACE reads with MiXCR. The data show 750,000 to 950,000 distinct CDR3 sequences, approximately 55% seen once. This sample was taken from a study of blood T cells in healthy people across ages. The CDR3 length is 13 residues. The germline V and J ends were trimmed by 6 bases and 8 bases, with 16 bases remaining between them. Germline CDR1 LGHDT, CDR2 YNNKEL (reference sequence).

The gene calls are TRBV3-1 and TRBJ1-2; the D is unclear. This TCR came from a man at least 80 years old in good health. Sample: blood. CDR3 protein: CASRYGEGGGYTF. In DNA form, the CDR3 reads TGTGCCAGCAGGTACGGAGAGGGAGGCGGCTACACCTTC.